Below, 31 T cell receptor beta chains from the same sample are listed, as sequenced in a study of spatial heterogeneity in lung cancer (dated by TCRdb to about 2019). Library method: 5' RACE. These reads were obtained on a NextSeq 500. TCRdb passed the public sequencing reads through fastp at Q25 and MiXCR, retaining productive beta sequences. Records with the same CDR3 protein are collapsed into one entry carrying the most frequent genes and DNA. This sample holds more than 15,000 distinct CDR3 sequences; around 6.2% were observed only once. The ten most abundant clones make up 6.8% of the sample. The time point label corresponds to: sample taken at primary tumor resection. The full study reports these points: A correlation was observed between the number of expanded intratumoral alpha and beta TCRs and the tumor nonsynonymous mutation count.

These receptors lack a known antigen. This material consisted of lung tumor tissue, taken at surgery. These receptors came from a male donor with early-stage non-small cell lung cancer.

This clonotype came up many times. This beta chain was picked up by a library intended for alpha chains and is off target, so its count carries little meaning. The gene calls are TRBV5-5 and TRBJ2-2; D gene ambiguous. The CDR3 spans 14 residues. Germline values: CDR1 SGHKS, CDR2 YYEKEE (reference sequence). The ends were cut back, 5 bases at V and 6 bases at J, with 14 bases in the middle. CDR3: CASRSVVGSGELFF. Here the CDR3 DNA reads TGTGCCAGCAGGTCCGTGGTTGGCTCCGGGGAGCTGTTTTTT.

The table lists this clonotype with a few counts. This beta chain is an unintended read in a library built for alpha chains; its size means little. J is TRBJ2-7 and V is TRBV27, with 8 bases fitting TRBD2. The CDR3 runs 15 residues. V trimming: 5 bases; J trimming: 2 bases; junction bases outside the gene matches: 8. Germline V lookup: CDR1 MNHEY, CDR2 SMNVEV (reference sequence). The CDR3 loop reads CASSPTGLETYEQYF. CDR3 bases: TGTGCCAGCAGTCCTACGGGACTAGAGACCTACGAGCAGTACTTC.

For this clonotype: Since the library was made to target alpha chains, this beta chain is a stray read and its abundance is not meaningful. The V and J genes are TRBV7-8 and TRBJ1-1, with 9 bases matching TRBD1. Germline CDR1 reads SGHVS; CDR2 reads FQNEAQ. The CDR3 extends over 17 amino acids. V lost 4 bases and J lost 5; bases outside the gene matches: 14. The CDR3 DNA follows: TGTGCCAGCAGCTGGCCTCTAGAGGGACAGGGCGAAACTGAAGCTTTCTTT. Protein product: CASSWPLEGQGETEAFF.

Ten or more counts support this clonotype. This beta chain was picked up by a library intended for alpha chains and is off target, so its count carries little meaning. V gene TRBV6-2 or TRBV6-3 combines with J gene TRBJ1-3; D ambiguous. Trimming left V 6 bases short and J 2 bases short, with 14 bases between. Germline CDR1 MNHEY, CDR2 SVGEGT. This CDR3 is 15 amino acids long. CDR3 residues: CASRVWTLAGNTIYF. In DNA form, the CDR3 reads TGTGCCAGCAGAGTTTGGACGTTGGCTGGAAACACCATATATTTT.

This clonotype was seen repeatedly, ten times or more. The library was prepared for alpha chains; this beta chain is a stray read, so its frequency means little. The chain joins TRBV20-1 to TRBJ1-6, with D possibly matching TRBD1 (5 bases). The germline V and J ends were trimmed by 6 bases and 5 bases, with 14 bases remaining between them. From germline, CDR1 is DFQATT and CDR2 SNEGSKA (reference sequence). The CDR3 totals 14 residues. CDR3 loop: CSARQPNNNSPLHF. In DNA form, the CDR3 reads TGCAGTGCACGACAGCCTAACAATAATTCACCCCTCCACTTT.

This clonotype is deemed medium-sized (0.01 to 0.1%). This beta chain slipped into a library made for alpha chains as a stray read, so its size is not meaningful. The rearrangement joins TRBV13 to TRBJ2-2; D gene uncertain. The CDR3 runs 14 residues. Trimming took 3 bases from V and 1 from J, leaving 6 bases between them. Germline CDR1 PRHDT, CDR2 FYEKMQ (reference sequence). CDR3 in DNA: TGTGCCAGCAGCTTTTCTATGAACACCGGGGAGCTGTTTTTT. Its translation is CASSFSMNTGELFF.

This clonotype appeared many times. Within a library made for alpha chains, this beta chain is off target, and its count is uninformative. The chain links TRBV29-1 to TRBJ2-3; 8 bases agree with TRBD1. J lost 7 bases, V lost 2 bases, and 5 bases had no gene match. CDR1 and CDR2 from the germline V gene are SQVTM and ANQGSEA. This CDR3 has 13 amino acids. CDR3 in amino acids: CSVEIWTGNTQYF. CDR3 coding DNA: TGCAGCGTTGAAATATGGACAGGGAATACGCAGTATTTT.

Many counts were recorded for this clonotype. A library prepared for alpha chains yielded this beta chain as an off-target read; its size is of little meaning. As DNA, the CDR3 is TGTGCCAGCAGCTTCGATACCCGGAATGAGCAGTTCTTC. The encoded protein is CASSFDTRNEQFF. The rearrangement uses TRBV7-9 and TRBJ2-1; D ambiguous. The ends were cut back, 3 bases at V and 7 bases at J, with 10 bases in the middle. The CDR3 has 13 residues. CDR1 and CDR2 (germline): SEHNR, FQNEAQ (reference sequence).

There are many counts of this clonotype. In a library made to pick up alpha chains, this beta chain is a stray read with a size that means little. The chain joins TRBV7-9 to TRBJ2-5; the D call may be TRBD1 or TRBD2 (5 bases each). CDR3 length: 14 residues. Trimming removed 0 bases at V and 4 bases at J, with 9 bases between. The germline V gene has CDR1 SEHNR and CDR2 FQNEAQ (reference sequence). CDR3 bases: TGTGCCAGCAGCTTAGCGTTGAGGGGAGAGACCCAGTACTTC. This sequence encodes CASSLALRGETQYF. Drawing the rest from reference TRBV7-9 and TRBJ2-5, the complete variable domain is DTGVSQNPRHKITKRGQNVTFRCDPISEHNRLYWYRQTLGQGPEFLTYFQNEAQLEKSRLLSDRFSAERPKGSFSTLEIQRTEQGDSAMYLCASSLALRGETQYFGPGTRLLVL.

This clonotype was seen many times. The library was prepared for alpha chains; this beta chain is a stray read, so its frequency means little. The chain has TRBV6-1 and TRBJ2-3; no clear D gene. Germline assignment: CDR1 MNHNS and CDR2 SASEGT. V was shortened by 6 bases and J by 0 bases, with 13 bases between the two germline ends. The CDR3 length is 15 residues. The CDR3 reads CASSKGLQSTDTQYF. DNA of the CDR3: TGTGCCAGCAGCAAGGGCCTACAAAGCACAGATACGCAGTATTTT.

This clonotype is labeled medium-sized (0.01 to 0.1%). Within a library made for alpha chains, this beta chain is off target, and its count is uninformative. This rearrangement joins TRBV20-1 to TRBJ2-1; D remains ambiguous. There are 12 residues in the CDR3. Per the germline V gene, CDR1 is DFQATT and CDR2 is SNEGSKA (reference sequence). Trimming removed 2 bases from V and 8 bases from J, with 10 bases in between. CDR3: CSARLGEYEQFF. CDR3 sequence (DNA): TGCAGTGCTAGACTAGGAGAGTATGAGCAGTTCTTC.

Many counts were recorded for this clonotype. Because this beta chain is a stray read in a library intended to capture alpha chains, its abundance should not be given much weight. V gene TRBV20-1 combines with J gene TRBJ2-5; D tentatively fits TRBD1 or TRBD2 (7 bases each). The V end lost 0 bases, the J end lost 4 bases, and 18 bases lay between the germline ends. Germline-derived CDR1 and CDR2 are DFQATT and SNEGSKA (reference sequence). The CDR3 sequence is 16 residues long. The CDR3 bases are TGCAGTGCTAGAGATCACGCAGGGGGGGTTGCAGAGACCCAGTACTTC. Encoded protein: CSARDHAGGVAETQYF.

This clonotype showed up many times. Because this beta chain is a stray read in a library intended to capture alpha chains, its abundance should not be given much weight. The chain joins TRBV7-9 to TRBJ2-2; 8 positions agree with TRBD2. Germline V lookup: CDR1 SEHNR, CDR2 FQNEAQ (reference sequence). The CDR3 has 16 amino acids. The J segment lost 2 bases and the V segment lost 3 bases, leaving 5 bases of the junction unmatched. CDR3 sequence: CASSFRGGLNTGELFF. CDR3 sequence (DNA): TGTGCCAGCAGCTTTCGCGGGGGGCTAAACACCGGGGAGCTGTTTTTT. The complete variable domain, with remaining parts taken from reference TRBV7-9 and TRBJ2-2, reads DTGVSQNPRHKITKRGQNVTFRCDPISEHNRLYWYRQTLGQGPEFLTYFQNEAQLEKSRLLSDRFSAERPKGSFSTLEIQRTEQGDSAMYLCASSFRGGLNTGELFFGEGSRLTVL.

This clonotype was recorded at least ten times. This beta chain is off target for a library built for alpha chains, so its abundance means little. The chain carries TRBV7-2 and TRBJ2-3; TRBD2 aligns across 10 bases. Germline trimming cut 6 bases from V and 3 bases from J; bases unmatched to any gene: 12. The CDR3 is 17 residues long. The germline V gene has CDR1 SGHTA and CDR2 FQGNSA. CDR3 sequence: CASRTPPSGSRTDTQYF. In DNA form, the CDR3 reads TGTGCCAGCAGGACCCCCCCTAGCGGGAGTAGAACAGATACGCAGTATTTT.

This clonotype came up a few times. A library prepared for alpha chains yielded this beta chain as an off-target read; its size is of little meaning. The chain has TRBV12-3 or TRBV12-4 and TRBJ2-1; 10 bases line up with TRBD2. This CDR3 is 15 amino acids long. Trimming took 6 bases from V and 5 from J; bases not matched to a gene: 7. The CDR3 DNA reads TGTGCCAGCAGCCCGGTAGCGGGGGGAGACAATGAGCAGTTCTTC. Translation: CASSPVAGGDNEQFF.

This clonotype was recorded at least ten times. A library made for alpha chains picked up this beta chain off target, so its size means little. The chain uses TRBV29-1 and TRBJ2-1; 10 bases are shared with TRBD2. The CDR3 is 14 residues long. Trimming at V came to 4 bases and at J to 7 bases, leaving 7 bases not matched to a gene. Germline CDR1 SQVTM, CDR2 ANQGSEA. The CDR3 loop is CSVGRAGGPNEQFF. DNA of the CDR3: TGCAGCGTTGGCAGAGCGGGGGGGCCGAATGAGCAGTTCTTC.

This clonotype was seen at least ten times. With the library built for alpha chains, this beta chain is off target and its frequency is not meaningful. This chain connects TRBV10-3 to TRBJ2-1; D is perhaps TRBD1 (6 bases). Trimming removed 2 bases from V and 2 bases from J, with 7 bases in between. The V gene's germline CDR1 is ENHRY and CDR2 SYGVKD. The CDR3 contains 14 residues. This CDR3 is CAISEQGTYNEQFF. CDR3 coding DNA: TGTGCCATCAGTGAGCAGGGGACCTACAATGAGCAGTTCTTC.

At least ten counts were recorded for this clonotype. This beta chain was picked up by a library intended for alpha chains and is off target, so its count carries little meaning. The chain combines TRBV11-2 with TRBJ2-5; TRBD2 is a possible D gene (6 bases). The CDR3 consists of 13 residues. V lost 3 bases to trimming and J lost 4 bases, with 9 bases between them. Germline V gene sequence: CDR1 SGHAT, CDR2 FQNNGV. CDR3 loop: CASSFQAGETQYF. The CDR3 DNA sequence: TGTGCCAGCAGCTTTCAAGCGGGAGAGACCCAGTACTTC.

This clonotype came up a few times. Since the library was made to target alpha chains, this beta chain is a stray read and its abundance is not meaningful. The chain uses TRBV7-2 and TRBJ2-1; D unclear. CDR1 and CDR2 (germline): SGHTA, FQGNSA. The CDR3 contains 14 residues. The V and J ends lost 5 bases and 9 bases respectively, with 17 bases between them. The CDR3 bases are TGTGCCAGCAGCCGGGCCCGCGAGGTTGGTGAGCAGTTCTTC. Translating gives CASSRAREVGEQFF.

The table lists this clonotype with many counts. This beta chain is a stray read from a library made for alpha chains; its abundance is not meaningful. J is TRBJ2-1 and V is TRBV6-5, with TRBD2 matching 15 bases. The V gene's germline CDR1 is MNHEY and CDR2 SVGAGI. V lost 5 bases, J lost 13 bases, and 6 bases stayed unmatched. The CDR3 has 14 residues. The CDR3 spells CASSRWTSGRAQFF. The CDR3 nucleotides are TGTGCCAGCAGTCGGTGGACTAGCGGGAGGGCTCAGTTCTTC.

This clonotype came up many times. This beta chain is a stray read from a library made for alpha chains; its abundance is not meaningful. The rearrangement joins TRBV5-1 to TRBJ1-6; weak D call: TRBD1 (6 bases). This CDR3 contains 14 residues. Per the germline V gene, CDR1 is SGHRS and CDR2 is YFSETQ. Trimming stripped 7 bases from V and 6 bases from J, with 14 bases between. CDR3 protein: CASHDRQPNSPLHF. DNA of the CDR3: TGCGCCAGCCACGACAGGCAACCTAATTCACCCCTCCACTTT.

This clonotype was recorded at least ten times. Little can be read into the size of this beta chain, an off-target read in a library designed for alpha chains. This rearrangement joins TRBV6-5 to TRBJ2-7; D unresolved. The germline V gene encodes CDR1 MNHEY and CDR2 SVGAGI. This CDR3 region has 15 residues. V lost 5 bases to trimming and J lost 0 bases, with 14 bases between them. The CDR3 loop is CASSPYGSSSYEQYF. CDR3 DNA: TGTGCCAGCAGTCCTTATGGGTCGAGCTCCTACGAGCAGTACTTC.

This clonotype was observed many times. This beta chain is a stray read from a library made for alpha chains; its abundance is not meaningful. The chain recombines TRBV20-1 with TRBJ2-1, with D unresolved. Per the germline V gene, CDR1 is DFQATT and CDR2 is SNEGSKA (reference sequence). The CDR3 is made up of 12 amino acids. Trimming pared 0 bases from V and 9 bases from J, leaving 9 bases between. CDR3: CSAREWKGEQFF. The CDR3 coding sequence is TGCAGTGCTAGAGAGTGGAAGGGTGAGCAGTTCTTC.

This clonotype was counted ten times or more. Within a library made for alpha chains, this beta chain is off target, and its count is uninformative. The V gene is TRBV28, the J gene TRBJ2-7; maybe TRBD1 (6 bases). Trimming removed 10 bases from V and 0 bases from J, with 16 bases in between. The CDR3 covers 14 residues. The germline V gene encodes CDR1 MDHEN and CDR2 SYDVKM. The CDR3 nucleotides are TGTGCCACCAGGGGACGGCGCAGCTCCTACGAGCAGTACTTC. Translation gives CATRGRRSSYEQYF.

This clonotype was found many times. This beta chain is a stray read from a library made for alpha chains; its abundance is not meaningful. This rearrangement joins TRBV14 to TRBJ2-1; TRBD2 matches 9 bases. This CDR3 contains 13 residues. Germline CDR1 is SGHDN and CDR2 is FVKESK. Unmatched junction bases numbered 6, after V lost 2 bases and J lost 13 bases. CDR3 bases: TGTGCCAGCAGCCAATTTAGCGGGGGCATCCAGTTCTTC. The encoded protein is CASSQFSGGIQFF.

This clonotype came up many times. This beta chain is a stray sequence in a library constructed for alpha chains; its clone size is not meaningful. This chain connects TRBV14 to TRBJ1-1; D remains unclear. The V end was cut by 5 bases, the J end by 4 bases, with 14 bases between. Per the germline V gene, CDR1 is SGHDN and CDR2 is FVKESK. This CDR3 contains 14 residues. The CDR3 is CASSEYKESTEAFF. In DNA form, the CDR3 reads TGTGCCAGCAGCGAATACAAGGAGAGCACTGAAGCTTTCTTT.

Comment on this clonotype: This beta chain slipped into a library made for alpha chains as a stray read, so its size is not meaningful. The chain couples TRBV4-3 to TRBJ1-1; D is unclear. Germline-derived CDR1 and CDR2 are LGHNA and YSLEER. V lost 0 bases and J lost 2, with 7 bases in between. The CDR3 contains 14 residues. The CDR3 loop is CASSQDSGNTEAFF. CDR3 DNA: TGCGCCAGCAGCCAAGATTCCGGCAACACTGAAGCTTTCTTT.

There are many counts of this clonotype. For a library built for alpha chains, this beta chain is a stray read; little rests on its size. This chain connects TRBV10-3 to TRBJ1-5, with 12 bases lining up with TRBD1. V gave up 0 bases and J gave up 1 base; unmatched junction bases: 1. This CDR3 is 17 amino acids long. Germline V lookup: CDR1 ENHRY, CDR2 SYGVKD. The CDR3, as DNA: TGTGCCATCAGTGAGTCGGGACAGGGGGCCAGCAATCAGCCCCAGCATTTT. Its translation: CAISESGQGASNQPQHF.

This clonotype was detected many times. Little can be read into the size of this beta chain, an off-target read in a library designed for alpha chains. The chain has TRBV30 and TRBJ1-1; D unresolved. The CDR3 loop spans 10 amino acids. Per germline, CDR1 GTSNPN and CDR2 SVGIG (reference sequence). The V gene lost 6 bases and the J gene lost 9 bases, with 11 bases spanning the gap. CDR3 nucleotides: TGTGCCTGCCGCCGCTCCAAAGCTTTCTTT. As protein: CACRRSKAFF.

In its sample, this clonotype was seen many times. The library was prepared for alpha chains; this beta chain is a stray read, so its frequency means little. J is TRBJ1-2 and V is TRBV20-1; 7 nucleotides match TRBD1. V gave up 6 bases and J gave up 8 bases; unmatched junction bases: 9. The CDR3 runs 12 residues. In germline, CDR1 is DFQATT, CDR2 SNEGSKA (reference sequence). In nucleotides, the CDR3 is TGCAGTGCCGCCCCGGGACAGCCGGGCTACACCTTC. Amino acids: CSAAPGQPGYTF.

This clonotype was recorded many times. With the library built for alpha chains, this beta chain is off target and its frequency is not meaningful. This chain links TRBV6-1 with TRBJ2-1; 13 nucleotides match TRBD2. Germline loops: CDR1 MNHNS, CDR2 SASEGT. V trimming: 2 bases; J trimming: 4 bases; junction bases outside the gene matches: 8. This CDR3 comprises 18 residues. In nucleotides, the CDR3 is TGTGCCAGCAGTGAACGGACTAGCGGGAGCCGGTCGTACAATGAGCAGTTCTTC. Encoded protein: CASSERTSGSRSYNEQFF.